These 18 T cell receptor beta chains were sequenced from one sample in a study of T cell responses to AZD1222 COVID-19 vaccine. Here immunoSEQ multiplex PCR was the method, and the copy in TCRdb shows in-frame clones only, minus some. This repertoire shows 130,000 to 150,000 clones, 90% to 95% found once; its top ten account for approximately 2.1%. Sequencing used peripheral blood, obtained on day 0 of AZD1222 vaccination. All receptors derive from an adult in good health.

The chain links TRBV19 to TRBJ1-6, with 7 bases identical to TRBD1. The CDR3 has 15 amino acids. CDR1 is LNHDA, CDR2 SQIVND, per germline (reference sequence). The V segment lost 5 bases and the J segment 7 bases; nucleotides outside the gene matches: 8. The CDR3 region is CASSPQGVPNSPLHF. The CDR3 bases are TGTGCCAGTAGTCCCCAGGGGGTCCCAAATTCACCCCTCCACTTT.

The rearrangement uses TRBV9 and TRBJ2-3, with D perhaps TRBD2 (5 bases). The germline V gene encodes CDR1 SGDLS and CDR2 YYNGEE. Trimming left V 2 bases short and J 4 bases short, with 11 bases between. This CDR3 has 14 amino acids. Here the CDR3 DNA reads TGTGCCAGCAGCGTCGTCCCGGGGTCAGATACGCAGTATTTT. Its protein is CASSVVPGSDTQYF.

V and J are TRBV5-1 and TRBJ2-5; TRBD2 aligns across 7 bases. Germline V gene lookup returns CDR1 SGHRS and CDR2 YFSETQ. V lost 0 bases, J lost 5 bases, and 4 bases stayed unmatched. This CDR3 contains 14 residues. This CDR3 is CASSLGRGGETQYF. DNA of the CDR3: TGCGCCAGCAGCTTGGGCCGGGGAGGGGAGACCCAGTACTTC.

The chain is built from TRBV7-9 and TRBJ1-2; 8 nucleotides agree with TRBD1. The CDR3 sequence is 15 residues long. Germline-derived CDR1 and CDR2 are SEHNR and FQNEAQ (reference sequence). Trimming took 5 bases from V and 4 from J; bases not matched to a gene: 9. DNA of the CDR3: TGTGCCAGCAGCCCGTGGGACAGGCCGCTCTATGGCTACACCTTC. This translates into CASSPWDRPLYGYTF.

The chain is built from TRBV6-5 and TRBJ1-2; D unresolved. The V and J ends lost 2 bases and 8 bases respectively, with 18 bases between them. This CDR3 contains 15 residues. Germline-derived CDR1 and CDR2 are MNHEY and SVGAGI. As DNA, the CDR3 is TGTGCCAGCAGTTACGGGGAGGAGGGAGAGCGGGGCTACACCTTC. Translated, it gives CASSYGEEGERGYTF.

The genes are TRBV18 and TRBJ1-2; 11 bases map to TRBD1. The germline V gene has CDR1 KGHSH and CDR2 LQKENI. V shed 3 bases and J 7 bases; nucleotides not matched to a gene: 7. The CDR3 is 15 amino acids. The DNA of the CDR3 is TGTGCCAGCTCACCCGCGGGACAGGGGGTTAGTGGCTACACCTTC. Its translation: CASSPAGQGVSGYTF.

The chain has TRBV6-6 and TRBJ1-4; D is uncertain. CDR1 is MNHNY and CDR2 is SVGAGI in the germline V gene (reference sequence). The CDR3 has 15 residues. V dropped 0 bases and J dropped 13 bases, with 18 bases sitting between them. CDR3 in amino acids: CASSYSYTATSGLFF. The CDR3 DNA reads as TGTGCCAGCAGTTACTCGTATACAGCTACGTCGGGACTGTTTTTT.

This clone has a single count. This chain links TRBV19 with TRBJ2-3; 8 nucleotides align to TRBD1. The V segment lost 5 bases and the J segment 3 bases; nucleotides outside the gene matches: 7. CDR3 length: 15 amino acids. CDR1 LNHDA and CDR2 SQIVND come from the germline V gene (reference sequence). In DNA, the CDR3 is TGTGCCAGTAGTGCCCGGACAGGGTGGACAGATACGCAGTATTTT. This gives the protein CASSARTGWTDTQYF.

V gene TRBV29-1 combines with J gene TRBJ1-4; no clear D gene. Trimming shortened V by 4 bases and J by 1 base, and 7 bases separated the two germline ends. Germline values: CDR1 SQVTM, CDR2 ANQGSEA. The CDR3 is 13 amino acids. CDR3 nucleotide sequence: TGCAGCGTTGGTACGGGAACTAATGAAAAACTGTTTTTT. Translating gives CSVGTGTNEKLFF.

This rearrangement joins TRBV5-6 to TRBJ2-2; 7 nucleotides align to TRBD1. The CDR3 contains 14 residues. V shed 2 bases, J shed 8 bases, and the junction held 6 bases outside the gene matches. Germline CDR1 SGHDT, CDR2 YYEEEE. CDR3 region: CASSFPGGRGELFF. The CDR3, as DNA: TGTGCCAGCAGCTTCCCAGGGGGTCGGGGGGAGCTGTTTTTT.

The rearrangement joins TRBV20-1 to TRBJ2-1; no firm D call. V shed 3 bases and J shed 0 bases, with 18 bases lying between them. The CDR3 contains 17 residues. Germline assignment: CDR1 DFQATT and CDR2 SNEGSKA (reference sequence). This CDR3 reads CSASSVLGSSSYNEQFF. The CDR3 bases are TGCAGTGCTAGTAGTGTCTTGGGGTCATCCTCCTACAATGAGCAGTTCTTC.

J is TRBJ2-3 and V is TRBV5-1, with 10 bases fitting TRBD2. Germline trimming cut 4 bases from V and 2 bases from J; bases unmatched to any gene: 7. The germline gives CDR1 SGHRS, CDR2 YFSETQ. The CDR3 runs 16 residues. The CDR3 here is CASSLNSGGTTDTQYF. In nucleotides, the CDR3 is TGCGCCAGCAGCCTGAATAGCGGGGGGACCACAGATACGCAGTATTTT.

This clone was observed once. The CDR3 here is CASRKMPLAGVRDTQYF. CDR3 DNA: TGTGCCAGCAGAAAAATGCCCCTAGCGGGAGTAAGAGATACGCAGTATTTT. The rearrangement uses TRBV13 and TRBJ2-3; TRBD2 aligns across 10 bases. The CDR3 sequence is 17 residues long. The germline V gene encodes CDR1 PRHDT and CDR2 FYEKMQ (reference sequence). The ends lost 6 bases at V and 5 bases at J; junction bases unmatched: 14.

The chain couples TRBV6-1 to TRBJ1-2; no definite D call. This CDR3 contains 14 residues. Germline V gives CDR1 MNHNS, CDR2 SASEGT. The V end lost 1 base, the J end lost 0 bases, and 6 bases lay between the germline ends. The DNA for the CDR3 is TGTGCCAGCAGTGAAGAGAAAGCTAACTATGGCTACACCTTC. Protein product: CASSEEKANYGYTF.

CDR3 sequence reads: CASSFGDGTMNTEAFF. The DNA of the CDR3 is TGTGCCAGCAGCTTCGGGGACGGGACGATGAACACTGAAGCTTTCTTT. V is TRBV11-2 and J is TRBJ1-1, with a tentative D call TRBD1 (5 bases). V lost 3 bases and J 0 bases, leaving 14 bases between the germline ends. This CDR3 contains 16 residues. CDR1 and CDR2 from the germline V gene are SGHAT and FQNNGV.

This chain uses TRBV6-6 with TRBJ2-7; 8 bases are a match to TRBD1. The CDR3 length is 14 residues. Germline CDR1 and CDR2: MNHNY and SVGAGI (reference sequence). V trimming: 4 bases; J trimming: 3 bases; junction bases outside the gene matches: 5. The CDR3 region is CASSFPGQDYEQYF. CDR3 sequence (DNA): TGTGCCAGCAGTTTCCCGGGACAGGACTACGAGCAGTACTTC.

This rearrangement joins TRBV12-3 or TRBV12-4 to TRBJ1-2; the D is unclear. There are 12 residues in the CDR3. V shed 4 bases and J shed 8 bases, with 11 bases lying between them. As DNA, the CDR3 is TGTGCCAGCAGTTCCAGGTCTATGGGCTACACCTTC. Amino acids: CASSSRSMGYTF.

The chain has TRBV30 and TRBJ1-1; D uncertain. The ends were cut back, 0 bases at V and 0 bases at J, with 5 bases in the middle. CDR1 GTSNPN and CDR2 SVGIG come from the germline V gene (reference sequence). CDR3 length: 13 amino acids. The CDR3: CAWSVSLNTEAFF. The CDR3 bases are TGTGCCTGGAGTGTTTCGCTGAACACTGAAGCTTTCTTT.